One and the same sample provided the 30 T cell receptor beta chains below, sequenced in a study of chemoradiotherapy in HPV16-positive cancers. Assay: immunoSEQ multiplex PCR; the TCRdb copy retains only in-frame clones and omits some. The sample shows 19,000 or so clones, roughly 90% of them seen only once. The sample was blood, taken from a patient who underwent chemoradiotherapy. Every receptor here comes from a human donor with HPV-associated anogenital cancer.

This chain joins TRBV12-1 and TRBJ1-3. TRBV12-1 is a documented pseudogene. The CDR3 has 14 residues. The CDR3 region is CASSFSEPGNTIYF. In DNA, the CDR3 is TGTGCCAGCAGCTTTTCAGAGCCTGGAAACACCATATATTTT.

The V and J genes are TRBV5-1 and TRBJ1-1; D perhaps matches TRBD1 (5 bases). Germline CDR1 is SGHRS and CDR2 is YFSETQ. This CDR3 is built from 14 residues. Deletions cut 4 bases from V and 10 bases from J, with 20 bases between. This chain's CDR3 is CASSITGTTGGAFF. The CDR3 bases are TGCGCCAGCAGCATCACCGGGACCACGGGAGGAGCTTTCTTT. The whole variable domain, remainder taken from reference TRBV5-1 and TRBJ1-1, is KAGVTQTPRYLIKTRGQQVTLSCSPISGHRSVSWYQQTPGQGLQFLFEYFSETQRNKGNFPGRFSGRQFSNSRSEMNVSTLELGDSALYLCASSITGTTGGAFFGQGTRLTVV.

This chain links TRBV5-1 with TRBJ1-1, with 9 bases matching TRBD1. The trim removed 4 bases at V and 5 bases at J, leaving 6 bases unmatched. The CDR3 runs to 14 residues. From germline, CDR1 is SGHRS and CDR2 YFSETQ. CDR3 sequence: CASSQGTGMTEAFF. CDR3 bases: TGCGCCAGCAGCCAGGGGACAGGGATGACTGAAGCTTTCTTT.

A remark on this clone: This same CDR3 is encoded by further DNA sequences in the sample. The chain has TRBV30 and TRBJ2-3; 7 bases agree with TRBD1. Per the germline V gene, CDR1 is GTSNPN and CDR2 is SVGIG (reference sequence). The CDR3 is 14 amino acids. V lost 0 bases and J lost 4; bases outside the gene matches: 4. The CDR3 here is CAWSVPRGPDTQYF. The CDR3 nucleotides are TGTGCCTGGAGTGTTCCGAGGGGGCCAGATACGCAGTATTTT.

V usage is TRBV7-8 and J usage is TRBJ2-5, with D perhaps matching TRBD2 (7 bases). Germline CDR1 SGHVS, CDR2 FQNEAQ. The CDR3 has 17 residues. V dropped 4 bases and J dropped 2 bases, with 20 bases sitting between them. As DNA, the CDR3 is TGTGCCAGCAGCTCCCGCTCGGGCGGGGGCCTACAAGAGACCCAGTACTTC. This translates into CASSSRSGGGLQETQYF.

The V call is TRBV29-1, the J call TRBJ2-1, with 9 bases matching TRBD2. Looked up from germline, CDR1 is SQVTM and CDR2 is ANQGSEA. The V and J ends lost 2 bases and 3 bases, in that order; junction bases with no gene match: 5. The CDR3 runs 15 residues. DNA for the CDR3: TGCAGCGTTGAACTTCCTAGCGGGAACTACAATGAGCAGTTCTTC. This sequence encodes CSVELPSGNYNEQFF.

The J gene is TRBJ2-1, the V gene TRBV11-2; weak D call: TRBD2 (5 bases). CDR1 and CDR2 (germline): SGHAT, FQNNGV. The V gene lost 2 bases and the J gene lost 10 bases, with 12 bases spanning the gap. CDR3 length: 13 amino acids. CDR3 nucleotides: TGTGCCAGCAGCTTAAGGTTGGGCGGGGAGCAGTTCTTC. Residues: CASSLRLGGEQFF.

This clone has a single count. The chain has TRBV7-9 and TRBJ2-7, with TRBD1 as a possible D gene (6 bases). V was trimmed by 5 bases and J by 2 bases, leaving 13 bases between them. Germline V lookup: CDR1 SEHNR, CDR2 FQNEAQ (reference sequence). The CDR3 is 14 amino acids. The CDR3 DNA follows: TGTGCCAGCAGCCCAGGACAGTATACCTACGAGCAGTACTTC. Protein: CASSPGQYTYEQYF.

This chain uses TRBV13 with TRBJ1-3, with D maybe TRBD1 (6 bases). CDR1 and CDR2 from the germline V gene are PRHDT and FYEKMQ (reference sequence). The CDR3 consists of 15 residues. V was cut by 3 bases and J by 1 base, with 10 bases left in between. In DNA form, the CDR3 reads TGTGCCAGCAGCTTCGGCAGGGGATCTGGAAACACCATATATTTT. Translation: CASSFGRGSGNTIYF.

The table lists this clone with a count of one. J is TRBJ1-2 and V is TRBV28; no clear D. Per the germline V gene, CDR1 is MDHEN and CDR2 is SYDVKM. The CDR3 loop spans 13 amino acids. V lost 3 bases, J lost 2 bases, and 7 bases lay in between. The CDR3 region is CASSLVSNYGYTF. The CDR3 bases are TGTGCCAGCAGTTTGGTCTCAAACTATGGCTACACCTTC.

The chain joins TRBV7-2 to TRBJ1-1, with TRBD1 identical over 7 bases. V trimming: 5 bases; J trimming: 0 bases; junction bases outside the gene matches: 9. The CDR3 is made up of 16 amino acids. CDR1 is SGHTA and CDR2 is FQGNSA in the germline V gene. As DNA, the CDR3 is TGTGCCAGCAGCCGTTTTTCCGGGACAGTGAACACTGAAGCTTTCTTT. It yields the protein CASSRFSGTVNTEAFF.

CDR3 residues: CASSFYENTEAFF. In DNA form, the CDR3 reads TGTGCCAGCAGCTTTTACGAGAACACTGAAGCTTTCTTT. The chain joins TRBV11-2 to TRBJ1-1; D uncertain. In germline, CDR1 is SGHAT, CDR2 FQNNGV. Trimming shortened V by 3 bases and J by 1 base, and 6 bases separated the two germline ends. CDR3 size: 13 residues. The variable domain in full, completed from reference TRBV11-2 and TRBJ1-1, reads EAGVAQSPRYKIIEKRQSVAFWCNPISGHATLYWYQQILGQGPKLLIQFQNNGVVDDSQLPKDRFSAERLKGVDSTLKIQPAKLEDSAVYLCASSFYENTEAFFGQGTRLTVV.

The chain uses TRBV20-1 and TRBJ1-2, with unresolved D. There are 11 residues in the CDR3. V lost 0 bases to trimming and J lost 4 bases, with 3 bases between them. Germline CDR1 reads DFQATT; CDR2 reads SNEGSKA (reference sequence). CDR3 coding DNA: TGCAGTGCTAGAGACATCTATGGCTACACCTTC. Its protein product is CSARDIYGYTF.

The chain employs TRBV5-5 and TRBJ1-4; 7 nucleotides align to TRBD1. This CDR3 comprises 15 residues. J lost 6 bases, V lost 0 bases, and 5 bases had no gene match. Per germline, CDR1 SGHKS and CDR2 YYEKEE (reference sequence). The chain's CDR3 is CASSLEGAAHEKLFF. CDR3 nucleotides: TGTGCCAGCAGCTTGGAGGGGGCGGCTCATGAAAAACTGTTTTTT.

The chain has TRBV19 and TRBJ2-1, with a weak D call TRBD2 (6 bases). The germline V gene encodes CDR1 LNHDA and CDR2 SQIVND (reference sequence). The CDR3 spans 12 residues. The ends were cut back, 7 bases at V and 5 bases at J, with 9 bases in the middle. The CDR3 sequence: CASKQRDNEQFF. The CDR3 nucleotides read TGTGCCAGTAAGCAGCGGGACAATGAGCAGTTCTTC. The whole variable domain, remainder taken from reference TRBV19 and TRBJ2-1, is DGGITQSPKYLFRKEGQNVTLSCEQNLNHDAMYWYRQDPGQGLRLIYYSQIVNDFQKGDIAEGYSVSREKKESFPLTVTSAQKNPTAFYLCASKQRDNEQFFGPGTRLTVL.

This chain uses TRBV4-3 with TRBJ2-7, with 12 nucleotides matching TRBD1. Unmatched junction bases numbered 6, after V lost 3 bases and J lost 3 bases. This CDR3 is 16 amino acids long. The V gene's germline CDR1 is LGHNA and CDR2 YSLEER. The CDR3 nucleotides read TGCGCCAGCAGCCAGGGACAGGGGGCACCATTCTACGAGCAGTACTTC. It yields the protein CASSQGQGAPFYEQYF.

CDR3 region: CASSPMGPSEDNEQFF. For the CDR3, the DNA is TGTGCCAGCAGCCCAATGGGGCCCTCGGAGGACAATGAGCAGTTCTTC. The J gene is TRBJ2-1, the V gene TRBV7-2; either TRBD1 or TRBD2 may supply D (5 bases each). V shed 5 bases and J shed 5 bases, with 19 bases lying between them. This CDR3 comprises 16 residues. CDR1 and CDR2 from the germline V gene are SGHTA and FQGNSA.

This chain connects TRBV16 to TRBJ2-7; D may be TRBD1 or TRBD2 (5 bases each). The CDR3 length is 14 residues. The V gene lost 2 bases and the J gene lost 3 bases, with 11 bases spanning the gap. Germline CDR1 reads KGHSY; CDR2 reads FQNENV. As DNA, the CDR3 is TGTGCCAGCAGCCAAACGGGACGGATCTACGAGCAGTACTTC. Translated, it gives CASSQTGRIYEQYF.

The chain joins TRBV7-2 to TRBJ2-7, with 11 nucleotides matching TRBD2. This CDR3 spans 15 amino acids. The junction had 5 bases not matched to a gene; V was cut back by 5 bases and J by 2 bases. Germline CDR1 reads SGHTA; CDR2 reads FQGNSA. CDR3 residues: CASSRISGGAYEQYV. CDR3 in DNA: TGTGCCAGCAGCCGTATTAGCGGGGGGGCCTACGAGCAGTACGTC.

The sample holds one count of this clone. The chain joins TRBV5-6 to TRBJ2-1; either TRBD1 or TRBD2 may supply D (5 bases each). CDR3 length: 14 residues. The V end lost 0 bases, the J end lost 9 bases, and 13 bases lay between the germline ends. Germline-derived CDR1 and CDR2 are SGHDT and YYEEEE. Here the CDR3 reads CASSLAPGTLEQFF. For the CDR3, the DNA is TGTGCCAGCAGCTTGGCTCCGGGGACCCTTGAGCAGTTCTTC.

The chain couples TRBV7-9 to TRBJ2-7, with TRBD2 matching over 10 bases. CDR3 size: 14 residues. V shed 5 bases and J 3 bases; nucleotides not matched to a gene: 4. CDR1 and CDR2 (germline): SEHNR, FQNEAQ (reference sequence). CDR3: CASSRRTSGYEQYF. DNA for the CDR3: TGTGCCAGCAGCCGACGGACTAGCGGCTACGAGCAGTACTTC.

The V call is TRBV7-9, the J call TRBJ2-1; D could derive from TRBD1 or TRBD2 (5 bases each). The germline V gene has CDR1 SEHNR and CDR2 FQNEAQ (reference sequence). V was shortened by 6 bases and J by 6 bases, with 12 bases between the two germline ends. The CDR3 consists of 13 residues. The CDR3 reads CASSLAGSNEQFF. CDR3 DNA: TGTGCCAGCAGTCTCGCAGGGAGCAATGAGCAGTTCTTC.

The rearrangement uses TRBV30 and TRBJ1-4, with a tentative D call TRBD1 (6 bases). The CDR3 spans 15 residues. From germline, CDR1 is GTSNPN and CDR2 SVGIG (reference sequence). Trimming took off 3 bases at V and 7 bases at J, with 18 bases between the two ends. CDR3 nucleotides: TGTGCCTGGAGCGTAGGGGGGACTGGGAGTGAAAAACTGTTTTTT. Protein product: CAWSVGGTGSEKLFF.

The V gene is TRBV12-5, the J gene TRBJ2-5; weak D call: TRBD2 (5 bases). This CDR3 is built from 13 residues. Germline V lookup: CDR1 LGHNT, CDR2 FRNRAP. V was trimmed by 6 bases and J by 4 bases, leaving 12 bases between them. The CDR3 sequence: CASGPTGGETQYF. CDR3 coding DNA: TGTGCTAGTGGGCCCACCGGAGGAGAGACCCAGTACTTC.

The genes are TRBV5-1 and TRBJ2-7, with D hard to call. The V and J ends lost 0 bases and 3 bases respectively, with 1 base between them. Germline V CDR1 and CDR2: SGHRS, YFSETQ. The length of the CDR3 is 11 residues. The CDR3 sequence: CASSLDYEQYF. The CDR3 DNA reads TGCGCCAGCAGCTTGGACTACGAGCAGTACTTC.

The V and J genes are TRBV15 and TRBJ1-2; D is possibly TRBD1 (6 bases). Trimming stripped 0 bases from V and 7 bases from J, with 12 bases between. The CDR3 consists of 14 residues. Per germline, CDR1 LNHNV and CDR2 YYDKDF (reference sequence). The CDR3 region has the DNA TGTGCCACCAGCAGAGATCAGGGGAGGGGTGGCTACACCTTC. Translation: CATSRDQGRGGYTF.

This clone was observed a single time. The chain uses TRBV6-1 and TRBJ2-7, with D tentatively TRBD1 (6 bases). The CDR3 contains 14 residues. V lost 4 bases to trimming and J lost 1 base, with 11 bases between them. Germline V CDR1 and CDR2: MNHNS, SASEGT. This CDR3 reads CASSARDTSYEQYV. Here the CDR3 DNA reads TGTGCCAGCAGTGCCCGGGACACGTCCTACGAGCAGTACGTC.

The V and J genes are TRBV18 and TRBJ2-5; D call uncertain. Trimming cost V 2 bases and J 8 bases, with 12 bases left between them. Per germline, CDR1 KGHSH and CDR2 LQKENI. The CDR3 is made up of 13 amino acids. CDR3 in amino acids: CASSPELGDTQYF. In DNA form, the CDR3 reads TGTGCCAGCTCACCAGAGCTAGGAGATACCCAGTACTTC.

The CDR3 loop is CASSPRPGRLVLGYTF. The CDR3 region has the DNA TGTGCCAGCAGCCCCCGCCCGGGACGGCTAGTACTGGGCTACACCTTC. J is TRBJ1-2 and V is TRBV5-6; D may be TRBD1 (5 bases). The germline CDR1 and CDR2 sequences are SGHDT and YYEEEE. The CDR3 runs to 16 residues. The V and J ends lost 4 bases and 8 bases respectively, with 24 bases between them.

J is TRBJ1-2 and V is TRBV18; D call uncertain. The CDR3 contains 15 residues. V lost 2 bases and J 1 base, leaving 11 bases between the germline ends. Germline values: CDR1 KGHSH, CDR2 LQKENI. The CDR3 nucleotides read TGTGCCAGCTCACCATCAGTCGGTCTTAACTATGGCTACACCTTC. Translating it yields CASSPSVGLNYGYTF.